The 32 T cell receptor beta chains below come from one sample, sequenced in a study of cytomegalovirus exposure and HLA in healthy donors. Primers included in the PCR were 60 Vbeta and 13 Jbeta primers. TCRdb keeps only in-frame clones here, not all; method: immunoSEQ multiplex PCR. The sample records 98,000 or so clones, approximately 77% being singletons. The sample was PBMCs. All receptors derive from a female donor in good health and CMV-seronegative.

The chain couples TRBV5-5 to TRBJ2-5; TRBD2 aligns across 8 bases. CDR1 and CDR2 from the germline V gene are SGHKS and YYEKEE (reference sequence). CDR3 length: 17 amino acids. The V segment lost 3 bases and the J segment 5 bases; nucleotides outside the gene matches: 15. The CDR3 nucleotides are TGTGCCAGCAGCTCCCCGGGACTAGTGGGAGTGAGGGAGACCCAGTACTTC. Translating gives CASSSPGLVGVRETQYF.

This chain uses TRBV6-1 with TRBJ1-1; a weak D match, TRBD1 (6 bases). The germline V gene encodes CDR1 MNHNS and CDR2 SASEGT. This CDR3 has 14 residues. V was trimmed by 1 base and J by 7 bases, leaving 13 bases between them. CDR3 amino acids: CASSEERGWDEAFF. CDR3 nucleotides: TGTGCCAGCAGTGAAGAAAGGGGGTGGGATGAAGCTTTCTTT.

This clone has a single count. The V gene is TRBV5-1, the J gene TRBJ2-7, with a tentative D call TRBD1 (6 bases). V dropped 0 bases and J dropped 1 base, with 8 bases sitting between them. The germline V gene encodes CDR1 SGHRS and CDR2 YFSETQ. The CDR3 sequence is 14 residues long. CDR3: CASSLVQGSYEQYF. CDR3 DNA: TGCGCCAGCAGCTTGGTTCAGGGGTCCTACGAGCAGTACTTC.

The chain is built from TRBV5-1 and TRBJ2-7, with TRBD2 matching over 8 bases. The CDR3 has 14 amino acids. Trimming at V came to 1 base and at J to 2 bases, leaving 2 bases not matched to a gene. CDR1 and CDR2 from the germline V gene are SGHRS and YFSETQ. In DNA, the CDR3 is TGCGCCAGCAGCTTGACTAGCGGCCCCTACGAGCAGTACTTC. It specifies CASSLTSGPYEQYF.

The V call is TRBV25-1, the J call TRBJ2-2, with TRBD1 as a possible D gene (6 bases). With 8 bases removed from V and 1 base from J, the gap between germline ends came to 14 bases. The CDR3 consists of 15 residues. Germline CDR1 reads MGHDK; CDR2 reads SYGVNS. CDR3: CASRGEQGNTGELFF. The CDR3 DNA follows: TGTGCCAGCCGTGGGGAACAGGGGAACACCGGGGAGCTGTTTTTT.

The CDR3 bases are TGTGCCAGCAGTCTAGAGACAGGGTGGCATTCACCCCTCCACTTT. Translated, it gives CASSLETGWHSPLHF. The chain couples TRBV11-1 to TRBJ1-6; TRBD1 agrees at 7 bases. The junction had 10 bases not matched to a gene; V was cut back by 6 bases and J by 8 bases. The CDR3 covers 15 residues. From germline, CDR1 is SGHAT and CDR2 FQDESV (reference sequence).

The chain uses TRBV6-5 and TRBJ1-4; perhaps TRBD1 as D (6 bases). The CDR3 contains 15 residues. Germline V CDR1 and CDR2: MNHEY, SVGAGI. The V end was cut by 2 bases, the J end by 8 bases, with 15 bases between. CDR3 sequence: CASSYRGGDGEKLFF. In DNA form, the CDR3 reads TGTGCCAGCAGTTACAGGGGGGGGGACGGGGAAAAACTGTTTTTT.

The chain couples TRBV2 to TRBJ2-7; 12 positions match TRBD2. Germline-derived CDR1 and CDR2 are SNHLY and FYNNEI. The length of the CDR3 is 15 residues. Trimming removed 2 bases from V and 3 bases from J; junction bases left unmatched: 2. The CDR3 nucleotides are TGTGCCAGCAGTGAACTAGCGGGGGGGCTCTACGAGCAGTACTTC. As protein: CASSELAGGLYEQYF.

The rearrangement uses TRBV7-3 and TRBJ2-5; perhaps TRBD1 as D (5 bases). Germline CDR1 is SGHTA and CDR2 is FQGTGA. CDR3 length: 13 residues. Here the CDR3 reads CTYSGLRQETQYF. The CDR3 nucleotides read TGTACATACTCAGGGCTACGACAAGAGACCCAGTACTTC.

CDR3 region: CASSLVGGGTEAFF. The CDR3 bases are TGTGCCAGCAGCTTAGTTGGGGGGGGCACTGAAGCTTTCTTT. The chain couples TRBV11-2 to TRBJ1-1; perhaps TRBD1 as D (5 bases). CDR1 is SGHAT and CDR2 is FQNNGV in the germline V gene. V was pared by 1 base and J by 4 bases, with 10 bases between. This CDR3 has 14 residues. Combining the CDR3 with reference TRBV11-2 and TRBJ1-1 gives the whole variable domain EAGVAQSPRYKIIEKRQSVAFWCNPISGHATLYWYQQILGQGPKLLIQFQNNGVVDDSQLPKDRFSAERLKGVDSTLKIQPAKLEDSAVYLCASSLVGGGTEAFFGQGTRLTVV.

The CDR3 bases are TGTGCCAGCAGCGTCCACTTCGATGAGCAGTTCTTC. Amino acids: CASSVHFDEQFF. V usage is TRBV9 and J usage is TRBJ2-1; no reliable D call. V was trimmed by 2 bases and J by 8 bases, leaving 8 bases between them. This CDR3 has 12 amino acids. Germline assignment: CDR1 SGDLS and CDR2 YYNGEE.

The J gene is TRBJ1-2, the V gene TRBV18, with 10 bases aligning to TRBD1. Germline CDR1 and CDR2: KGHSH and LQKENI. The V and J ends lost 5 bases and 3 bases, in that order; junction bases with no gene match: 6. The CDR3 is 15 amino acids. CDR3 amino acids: CASSMGQGNYYGYTF. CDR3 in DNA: TGTGCCAGCTCAATGGGACAGGGGAATTACTATGGCTACACCTTC. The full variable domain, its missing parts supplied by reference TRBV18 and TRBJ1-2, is NAGVMQNPRHLVRRRGQEARLRCSPMKGHSHVYWYRQLPEEGLKFMVYLQKENIIDESGMPKERFSAEFPKEGPSILRIQQVVRGDSAAYFCASSMGQGNYYGYTFGSGTRLTVV.

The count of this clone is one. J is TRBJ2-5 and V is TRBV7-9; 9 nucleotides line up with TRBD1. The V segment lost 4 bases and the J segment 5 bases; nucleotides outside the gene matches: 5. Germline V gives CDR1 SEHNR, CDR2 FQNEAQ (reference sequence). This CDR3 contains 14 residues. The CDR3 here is CASSSGQGWETQYF. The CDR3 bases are TGTGCCAGCAGCTCGGGACAGGGTTGGGAGACCCAGTACTTC.

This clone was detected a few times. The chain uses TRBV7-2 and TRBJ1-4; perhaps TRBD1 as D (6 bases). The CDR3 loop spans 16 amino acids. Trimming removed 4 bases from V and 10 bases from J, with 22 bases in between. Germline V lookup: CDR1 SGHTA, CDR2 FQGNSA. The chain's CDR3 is CASSSRPGHPRGKLFF. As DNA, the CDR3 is TGTGCCAGCAGCTCGAGACCGGGACACCCCCGGGGAAAACTGTTTTTT.

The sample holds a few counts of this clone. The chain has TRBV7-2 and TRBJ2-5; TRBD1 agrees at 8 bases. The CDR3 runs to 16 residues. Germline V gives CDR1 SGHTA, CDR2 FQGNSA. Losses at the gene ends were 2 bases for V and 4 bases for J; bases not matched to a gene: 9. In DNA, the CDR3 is TGTGCCAGCAGCTTACGGGGATCAGGGGGCGGAGAGACCCAGTACTTC. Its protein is CASSLRGSGGGETQYF.

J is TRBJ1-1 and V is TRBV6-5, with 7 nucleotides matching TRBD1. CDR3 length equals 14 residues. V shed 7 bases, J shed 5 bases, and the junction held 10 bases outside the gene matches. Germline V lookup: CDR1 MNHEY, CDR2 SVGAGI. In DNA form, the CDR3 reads TGTGCCAGCACCGAAACCAGGGGGAGGACTGAAGCTTTCTTT. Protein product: CASTETRGRTEAFF.

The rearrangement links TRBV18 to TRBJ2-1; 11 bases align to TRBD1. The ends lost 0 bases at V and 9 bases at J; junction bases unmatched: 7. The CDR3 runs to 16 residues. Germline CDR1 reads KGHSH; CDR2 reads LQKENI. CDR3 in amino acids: CASSPPRTGGYSEQFF. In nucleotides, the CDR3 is TGTGCCAGCTCACCACCGAGGACAGGGGGCTATAGTGAGCAGTTCTTC.

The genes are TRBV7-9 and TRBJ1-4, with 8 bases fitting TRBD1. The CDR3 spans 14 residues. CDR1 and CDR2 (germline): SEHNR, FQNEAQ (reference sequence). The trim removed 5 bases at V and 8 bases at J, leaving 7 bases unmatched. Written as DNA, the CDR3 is TGTGCCAGCAGCACCCGGACAGGGAACGAAAAACTGTTTTTT. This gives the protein CASSTRTGNEKLFF.

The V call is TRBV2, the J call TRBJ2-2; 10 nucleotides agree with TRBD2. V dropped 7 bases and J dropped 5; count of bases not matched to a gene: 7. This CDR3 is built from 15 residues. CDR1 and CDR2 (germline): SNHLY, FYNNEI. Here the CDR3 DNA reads TGTGCCAGCAAATTGGAGCGGGGGGGTACCGGGGAGCTGTTTTTT. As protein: CASKLERGGTGELFF.

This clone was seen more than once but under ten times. Here the CDR3 reads CATSSFRGGQYF. CDR3 nucleotides: TGTGCCACCAGCAGCTTCCGGGGGGGTCAGTACTTC. The rearrangement links TRBV15 to TRBJ2-7; TRBD2 matches at 8 bases. The V and J ends lost 3 bases and 10 bases, in that order; junction bases with no gene match: 5. The germline V gene encodes CDR1 LNHNV and CDR2 YYDKDF (reference sequence). This CDR3 has 12 amino acids.

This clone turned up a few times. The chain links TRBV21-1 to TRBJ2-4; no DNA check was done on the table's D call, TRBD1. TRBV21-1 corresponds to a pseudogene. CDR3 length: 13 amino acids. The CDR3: CASSKLREDIQYF. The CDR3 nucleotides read TGTGCCAGCAGCAAACTCAGGGAAGACATTCAGTACTTC.

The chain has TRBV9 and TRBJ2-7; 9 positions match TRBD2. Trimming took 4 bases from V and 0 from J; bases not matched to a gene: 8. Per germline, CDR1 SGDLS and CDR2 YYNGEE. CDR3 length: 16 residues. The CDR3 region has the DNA TGTGCCAGCAGCCCACATAGCGGGAGAAACTCCTACGAGCAGTACTTC. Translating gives CASSPHSGRNSYEQYF.

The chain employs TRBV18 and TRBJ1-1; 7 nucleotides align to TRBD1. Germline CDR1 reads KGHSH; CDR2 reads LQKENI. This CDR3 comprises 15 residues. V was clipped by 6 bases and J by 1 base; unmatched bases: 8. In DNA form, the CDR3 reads TGTGCCAGCTCGCAAATAGGGACAGCGAACACTGAAGCTTTCTTT. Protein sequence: CASSQIGTANTEAFF.

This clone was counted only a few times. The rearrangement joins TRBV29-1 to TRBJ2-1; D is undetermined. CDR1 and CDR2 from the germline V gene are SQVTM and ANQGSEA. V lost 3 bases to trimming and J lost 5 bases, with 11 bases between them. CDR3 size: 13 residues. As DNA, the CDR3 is TGCAGCGTTGATCTAGAGTTAAACAATGAGCAGTTCTTC. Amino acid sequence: CSVDLELNNEQFF.

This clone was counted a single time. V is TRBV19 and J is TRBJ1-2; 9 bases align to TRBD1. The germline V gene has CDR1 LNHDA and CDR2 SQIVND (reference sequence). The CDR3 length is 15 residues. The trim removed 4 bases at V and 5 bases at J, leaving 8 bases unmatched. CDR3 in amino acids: CASSTPGTGKYGYTF. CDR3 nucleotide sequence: TGTGCCAGTAGTACCCCCGGGACAGGGAAGTATGGCTACACCTTC.

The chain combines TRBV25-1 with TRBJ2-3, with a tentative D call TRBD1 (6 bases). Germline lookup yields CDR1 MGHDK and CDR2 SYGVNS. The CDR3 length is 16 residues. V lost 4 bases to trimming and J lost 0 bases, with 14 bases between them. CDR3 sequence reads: CASSAPGHLSTDTQYF. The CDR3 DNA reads TGTGCCAGCAGTGCACCGGGACACCTGAGCACAGATACGCAGTATTTT. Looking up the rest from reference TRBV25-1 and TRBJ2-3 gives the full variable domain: EADIYQTPRYLVIGTGKKITLECSQTMGHDKMYWYQQDPGMELHLIHYSYGVNSTEKGDLSSESTVSRIRTEHFPLTLESARPSHTSQYLCASSAPGHLSTDTQYFGPGTRLTVL.

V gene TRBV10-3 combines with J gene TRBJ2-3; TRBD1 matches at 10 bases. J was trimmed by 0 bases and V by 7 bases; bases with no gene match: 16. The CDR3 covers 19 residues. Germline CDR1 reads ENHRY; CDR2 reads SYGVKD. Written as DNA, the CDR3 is TGTGCCATCAAAGGGACAGGGGCTATCAGCGCGACTAGCACAGATACGCAGTATTTT. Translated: CAIKGTGAISATSTDTQYF.

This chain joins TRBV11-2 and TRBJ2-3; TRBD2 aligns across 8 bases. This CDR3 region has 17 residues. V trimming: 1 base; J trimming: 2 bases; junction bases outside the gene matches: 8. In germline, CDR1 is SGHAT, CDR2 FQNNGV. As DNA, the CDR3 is TGTGCCAGCAGCTTAGGCCTTCAGCGGGGGTACACAGATACGCAGTATTTT. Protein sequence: CASSLGLQRGYTDTQYF.

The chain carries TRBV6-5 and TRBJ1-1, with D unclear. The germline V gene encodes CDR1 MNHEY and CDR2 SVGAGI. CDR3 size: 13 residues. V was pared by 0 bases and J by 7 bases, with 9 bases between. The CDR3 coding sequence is TGTGCCAGCAGTTACTCGAGGTTTCGTGAAGCTTTCTTT. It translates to CASSYSRFREAFF.

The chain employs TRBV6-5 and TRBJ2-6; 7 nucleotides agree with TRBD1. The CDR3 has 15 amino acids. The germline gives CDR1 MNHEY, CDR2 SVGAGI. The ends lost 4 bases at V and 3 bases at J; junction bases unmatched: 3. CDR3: CASSLQGLGANVLTF. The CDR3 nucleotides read TGTGCCAGCAGTTTACAGGGGCTTGGGGCCAACGTCCTGACTTTC.

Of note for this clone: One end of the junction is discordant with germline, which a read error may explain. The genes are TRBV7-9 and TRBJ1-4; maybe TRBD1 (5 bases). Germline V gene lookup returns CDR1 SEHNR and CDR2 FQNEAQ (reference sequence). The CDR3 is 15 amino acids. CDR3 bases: TGTTCCAGCAGCCCCGGGGGTACGCTTAATGAAAAACTGTTTTTT. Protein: CSSSPGGTLNEKLFF.

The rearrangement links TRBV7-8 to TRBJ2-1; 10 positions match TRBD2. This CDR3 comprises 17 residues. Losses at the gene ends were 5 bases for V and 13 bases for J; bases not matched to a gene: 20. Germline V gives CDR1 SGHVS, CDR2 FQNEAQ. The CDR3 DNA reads TGTGCCAGCAGCCCCCCGGGCAGGGGGGGTAGCGGGGGGCGTCAGTTCTTC. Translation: CASSPPGRGGSGGRQFF.